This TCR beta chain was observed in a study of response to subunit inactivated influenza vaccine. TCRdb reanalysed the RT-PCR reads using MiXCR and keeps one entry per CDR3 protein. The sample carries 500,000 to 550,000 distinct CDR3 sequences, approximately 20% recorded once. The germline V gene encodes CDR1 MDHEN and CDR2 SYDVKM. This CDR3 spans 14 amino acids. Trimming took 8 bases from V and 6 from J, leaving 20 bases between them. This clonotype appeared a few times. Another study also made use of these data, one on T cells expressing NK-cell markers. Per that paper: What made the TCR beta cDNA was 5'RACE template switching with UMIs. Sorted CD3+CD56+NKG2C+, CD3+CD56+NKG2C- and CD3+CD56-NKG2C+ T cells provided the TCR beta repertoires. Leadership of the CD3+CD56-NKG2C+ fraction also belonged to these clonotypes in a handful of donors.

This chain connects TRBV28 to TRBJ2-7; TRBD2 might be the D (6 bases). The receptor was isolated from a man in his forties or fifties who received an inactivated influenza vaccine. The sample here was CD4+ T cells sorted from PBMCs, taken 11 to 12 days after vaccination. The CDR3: CASGDGGGLTEQYF. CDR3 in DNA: TGTGCCAGCGGTGACGGGGGTGGATTAACCGAGCAGTACTTC.